This T cell receptor (beta chain) was recovered during a study of T cell responses to AZD1222 COVID-19 vaccine. On the study more broadly: Pooling covered second doses at about 4 or about 12 weeks.

The V end was cut by 3 bases, the J end by 2 bases, with 8 bases between. Germline assignment: CDR1 MNHEY and CDR2 SMNVEV (reference sequence). CDR3 size: 14 residues. To note about this clone: The antigen is undetermined. This CDR3 is also generated by other DNA sequences in the sample.

General study findings and limits: Spike-specific TCR breadth and depth both grew after two AZD1222 doses. Donors were mostly white British, more females; clonal diversity possibly underestimated. Among spike-specific TCRs, nearly half reportedly target unmutated variant regions.

Data came from immunoSEQ multiplex PCR; TCRdb stores just in-frame clones and leaves some out. The sample has roughly 150,000 clones; around nine tenths are singletons. The sequencing used peripheral blood, collected on day 0 of AZD1222 vaccination. The rearrangement joins TRBV27 to TRBJ1-5; D gene uncertain. This clonotype was sampled from an adult in good health. The CDR3 sequence: CASSFSSGNQPQHF. The CDR3 coding sequence is TGTGCCAGCAGTTTCAGTAGTGGCAATCAGCCCCAGCATTTT.